This T cell receptor beta chain stems from a study of T cells in localized non-small cell lung cancer (dated by TCRdb to about 2020). For the wider study: The study analyzed T cell repertoires of around 250 early-stage NSCLC patients, comparing tumors and uninvolved tumor-adjacent lungs. The cohort comprised approximately 240 treatment-naïve NSCLC patients with resected, localized lung tumors. NSCLC patients had a mean age of approximately 66 years, and 129 were male and 107 female. Overall results and qualifications from the work: Because multi-region tumor sequencing was not done, intratumor heterogeneity could not be ruled out. The highest T cell clonality was observed in uninvolved tumor-adjacent lung, where clonality exceeded that of tumor, suggesting that antigenic responses were more focused in uninvolved tumor-adjacent lung. Since the design was exploratory, TCR variables were selected using unadjusted p-values with no false-discovery rate correction. Of the top 100 tumor clones, a median of 57 were detected in paired uninvolved adjacent lung; 28 were also among that lung's top 100. Higher T cell density in blood was associated with longer overall survival, whereas higher clonality in adjacent lung was associated with shorter survival.

Uninvolved adjacent lung was taken at least 2 cm from the tumor margin and confirmed free of atypia by two independent pathologists. At diagnosis, tumor, uninvolved tumor-adjacent lung and peripheral blood were collected and then preserved as a mix of FFPE and fresh-frozen material. Counted from cysteine to phenylalanine, this CDR3 has 16 amino acids. CDR3 DNA only is kept here, 48 bases in frame from base 1. The junction carries 14 bases between V and J, which are trimmed by 0 bases and 4 bases respectively. CDR1 and CDR2, per the germline V gene, are MGHRA and YSYEKL. The immunoSEQ Assay was used to sequence TCR beta CDR3 regions from DNA. For the original study's pipeline: To compute T cell density, TCR beta template counts were normalized to usable DNA, which was estimated by amplifying housekeeping genes. Richness was estimated with the preseqR package, extrapolating to 400,000 templates for PBMC samples and 120,000 templates for tissue samples. Clonality was defined as one minus Pielou's evenness. To identify tissue-enriched TCRs, differential abundance testing was run on productive amino-acid clonotypes with a minimum total count of 5 and an alpha of 0.1. The Jaccard Index and the Morisita Overlap Index were used to measure how much the repertoires overlapped between compartments. GLIPH grouped TCR beta CDR3s together with public tetramer-defined viral CDR3s, and a viral motif had to include at least three viral sequences and also show V-gene enrichment. What TCRdb holds here is the immuneACCESS table cut down to in-frame rearrangements. Part of the clones is not present; checked against another copy, under half of the missing clones reflect an unresolved V gene, and the others are unexplained. For V, J and clone size, that table is used; D and trimming come from the DNA. Recorded for this sample are around 950 clones; around a quarter of them occurred a single time. The ten top clones hold around 10% of the sample.

This clone is considered large (0.1 to 1%). This receptor's antigen is unknown. No base quality information exists; no much larger clone differs at one position. The specimen was normal lung tissue next to the tumor, collected before any cancer treatment. The chain was built from TRBV4-1 and TRBJ2-3, with no confident D gene call. The clonotype comes from a woman aged 40 to 75 with stage III squamous cell lung carcinoma. The DNA sequence reads TGCGCCAGCAGCCAAGAGGCCTACCAACGCGCAGATACGCAGTATTTT. It codes for CASSQEAYQRADTQYF.